This T cell receptor (beta chain) is from a study of cytomegalovirus exposure and HLA in healthy donors. About the research overall: Some 85 million unique TCRs, all from HLA-typed donors, were included in an early release of the data.

The primer mix had 60 Vbeta and 13 Jbeta primers. The table came from immunoSEQ multiplex PCR; TCRdb's copy has only in-frame clones and leaves some out. This sample has 150,000 or so clones; over 65% occur once, and the top ten carry 7.1%. Study-wide points: Association with HLA alleles at 0.05 false discovery rate was found for roughly 17,000 TCR beta sequences in a later analysis. Analyzed later, most CMV-associated TCR beta chains appeared HLA-restricted. The listing of 150 to 200 TCR beta chains classed them as cytomegalovirus-associated.

On this clone itself: No antigen is known for it.

The V segment lost 3 bases and the J segment 4 bases; nucleotides outside the gene matches: 8. The CDR3 consists of 16 residues. Germline V gives CDR1 MGHRA, CDR2 YSYEKL. The sequence was obtained from a man in his forties in good health and CMV-seropositive. Specimen: PBMCs. The chain uses TRBV4-1 and TRBJ2-5; the match to TRBD2 covers 10 bases. The chain's CDR3 is CASSQRAGGLRETQYF. The CDR3 bases are TGCGCCAGCAGCCAGAGAGCGGGGGGGCTTAGAGAGACCCAGTACTTC.